This T cell receptor beta chain was documented in a study of molecular identifiers for immune sequencing clone quantification. A CD8+CD4-CCR7+CD45RA+ phenotype served as the sorting definition for naive CD8 T cells. The CDR3 has 20 amino acids. Trimming removed 4 bases from V and 1 base from J; junction bases left unmatched: 19. Germline V gene sequence: CDR1 MNHEY, CDR2 SMNVEV (reference sequence). TCRdb reanalysed the PCR reads using MiXCR and keeps one entry per CDR3 protein. The sample shows about half a million distinct CDR3 sequences, about 25% of them seen only once. This chain uses TRBV27 with TRBJ2-3, with 8 bases lining up with TRBD2. This TCR was recovered from a human donor in good health. Some libraries in this study had Jurkat cell RNA spiked in. The sample was naive CD8+ T cells from blood, with Jurkat cell RNA spiked in. Subset defined: FACS-sorted CD8+CD4-CCR7+CD45RA+ naive T cells. CDR3 sequence reads: CASSYSRAGEVKPRTDTQYF. The CDR3 nucleotides are TGTGCCAGCAGTTATTCGCGAGCGGGAGAGGTGAAGCCCCGCACAGATACGCAGTATTTT.